These 20 T cell receptor beta chains came from one sample sequenced in a study of blood T cell repertoires in COVID-19. The protocol was immunoSEQ multiplex PCR, while the TCRdb copy is restricted to in-frame clones and leaves out a portion. The table lists under 250,000 clones, around 85% of them singletons. Specimen: peripheral blood. The receptors here all came from a man aged 55 to 70 with acute or convalescent COVID-19.

This clone has a handful of counts. The chain carries TRBV5-1 and TRBJ1-1; 7 bases map to TRBD1. The CDR3 is made up of 14 amino acids. V gave up 4 bases and J gave up 5 bases; unmatched junction bases: 8. Germline V gene sequence: CDR1 SGHRS, CDR2 YFSETQ. The CDR3, as DNA: TGCGCCAGCAGCCTAGCAGGGGGTGGGACTGAAGCTTTCTTT. Its translation: CASSLAGGGTEAFF.

CDR3 in amino acids: CASSLAGGTGNSPLHF. CDR3 nucleotide sequence: TGTGCCAGCAGCTTAGCTGGTGGAACGGGGAATTCACCCCTCCACTTT. The chain couples TRBV7-9 to TRBJ1-6; D not resolved. With 0 bases removed from V and 7 bases from J, the gap between germline ends came to 13 bases. The CDR3 totals 16 residues. CDR1 SEHNR and CDR2 FQNEAQ come from the germline V gene (reference sequence).

The chain uses TRBV3-1 (or the pseudogene TRBV3-2) and TRBJ1-3; D unclear. The CDR3 sequence is 12 residues long. Trimming left V 2 bases short and J 4 bases short, with 3 bases between. CDR1 LGHDT and CDR2 YNNKEL come from the germline V gene (reference sequence). The CDR3 is CASSQRGNTIYF. Written as DNA, the CDR3 is TGTGCCAGCAGCCAACGGGGAAACACCATATATTTT.

The chain couples TRBV4-3 to TRBJ2-1; 13 nucleotides line up with TRBD2. Trimming cost V 5 bases and J 6 bases; bases outside gene matches: 4. The CDR3 is 15 amino acids. The germline CDR1 and CDR2 sequences are LGHNA and YSLEER. The CDR3 bases are TGCGCCAGCAGCTCCGGGACTAGCGGGATCAATGAGCAGTTCTTC. Amino acids: CASSSGTSGINEQFF.

V and J are TRBV4-3 and TRBJ2-1; D not resolved. This CDR3 comprises 17 residues. Trimming removed 0 bases from V and 0 bases from J, with 12 bases in between. Germline CDR1 is LGHNA and CDR2 is YSLEER. The CDR3 DNA reads TGCGCCAGCAGCCAAGAGAGGATGATGAGCTCCTACAATGAGCAGTTCTTC. Amino acid sequence: CASSQERMMSSYNEQFF.

The gene calls are TRBV19 and TRBJ1-2; no definite D call. V was pared by 5 bases and J by 3 bases, with 7 bases between. Germline CDR1 and CDR2: LNHDA and SQIVND (reference sequence). CDR3 length: 12 amino acids. CDR3 protein: CASSATDYGYTF. CDR3 in DNA: TGTGCCAGTAGTGCAACGGACTATGGCTACACCTTC. Combining the CDR3 with reference TRBV19 and TRBJ1-2 gives the whole variable domain DGGITQSPKYLFRKEGQNVTLSCEQNLNHDAMYWYRQDPGQGLRLIYYSQIVNDFQKGDIAEGYSVSREKKESFPLTVTSAQKNPTAFYLCASSATDYGYTFGSGTRLTVV.

The V call is TRBV12-5, the J call TRBJ1-5; TRBD1 is a possible D gene (5 bases). V was trimmed by 5 bases and J by 7 bases, leaving 15 bases between them. There are 14 residues in the CDR3. The germline gives CDR1 LGHNT, CDR2 FRNRAP. Here the CDR3 DNA reads TGTGCTAGTGGTCCACGGGGGGAAAGACAGCCCCAGCATTTT. This translates into CASGPRGERQPQHF.

The chain carries TRBV6-1 and TRBJ2-7; TRBD1 is a possible D gene (5 bases). The V gene's germline CDR1 is MNHNS and CDR2 SASEGT. The V gene lost 3 bases and the J gene lost 6 bases, with 12 bases spanning the gap. This CDR3 region has 13 residues. CDR3 loop: CASSDRQFPEQYF. CDR3 bases: TGTGCCAGCAGTGACCGACAGTTTCCCGAGCAGTACTTC.

A note on this clone: A read error may account for a junction end that differs from germline. The chain employs TRBV25-1 and TRBJ1-2; D is perhaps TRBD1 (6 bases). The germline V gene has CDR1 MGHDK and CDR2 SYGVNS. This CDR3 region has 13 residues. CDR3 nucleotide sequence: TGTGCCAGCAGTGAACCAGGACAGAAACCTTGGAACTTC. This sequence encodes CASSEPGQKPWNF.

J is TRBJ2-5 and V is TRBV7-9, with a tentative D call TRBD1 (5 bases). CDR3 length: 14 amino acids. Trimming left V 6 bases short and J 5 bases short, with 16 bases between. The germline V gene encodes CDR1 SEHNR and CDR2 FQNEAQ (reference sequence). The CDR3, as DNA: TGTGCCAGCAGTCAAGGGGCGCGTTGGGAGACCCAGTACTTC. Its translation: CASSQGARWETQYF.

V is TRBV7-2 and J is TRBJ1-5; the D gene is possibly TRBD1 (5 bases). There are 16 residues in the CDR3. Looked up from germline, CDR1 is SGHTA and CDR2 is FQGNSA. Trimming stripped 2 bases from V and 0 bases from J, with 11 bases between. This chain's CDR3 is CASSLTGGYSNQPQHF. The CDR3 region has the DNA TGTGCCAGCAGCTTAACCGGGGGATATAGCAATCAGCCCCAGCATTTT.

The rearrangement uses TRBV10-3 and TRBJ2-5, with 7 bases that match TRBD2. Looked up from germline, CDR1 is ENHRY and CDR2 is SYGVKD. V shed 4 bases, J shed 3 bases, and the junction held 5 bases outside the gene matches. The CDR3 length is 14 residues. The CDR3 region has the DNA TGTGCCATCAGTGGGCCTAGCGGAAAAGAGACCCAGTACTTC. Translated: CAISGPSGKETQYF.

This clone was picked up a small number of times. This chain links TRBV12-3 or TRBV12-4 with TRBJ1-5; D remains unclear. Trimming took 2 bases from V and 11 from J, leaving 10 bases between them. The CDR3 spans 12 residues. The chain's CDR3 is CASSLQEGTQHF. CDR3 DNA sequence: TGTGCCAGCAGTTTACAGGAAGGTACCCAGCATTTT.

This clone occurred a few times. The chain links TRBV7-9 to TRBJ1-2; TRBD1 matches at 11 bases. CDR1 and CDR2 (germline): SEHNR, FQNEAQ (reference sequence). The CDR3 is 14 residues long. Unmatched junction bases numbered 4, after V lost 3 bases and J lost 7 bases. CDR3 sequence (DNA): TGTGCCAGCAGCTTCGGACAGGGGGCAGGTGGCTACACCTTC. Its translation: CASSFGQGAGGYTF.

The chain employs TRBV11-2 and TRBJ2-3; D is undetermined. The CDR3 runs 14 residues. Trimming cost V 0 bases and J 2 bases, with 6 bases left between them. Germline CDR1 reads SGHAT; CDR2 reads FQNNGV. In nucleotides, the CDR3 is TGTGCCAGCAGCTTAGATACAGTCACAGATACGCAGTATTTT. This encodes CASSLDTVTDTQYF.

V and J are TRBV5-1 and TRBJ2-1; tentative D call: TRBD2 (6 bases). This CDR3 has 15 residues. Germline assignment: CDR1 SGHRS and CDR2 YFSETQ. Trimming shortened V by 3 bases and J by 0 bases, and 10 bases separated the two germline ends. The CDR3 nucleotides are TGCGCCAGCAGCTCGTTGCGGGACTCCTACAATGAGCAGTTCTTC. Translation: CASSSLRDSYNEQFF. Together with reference TRBV5-1 and TRBJ2-1, the CDR3 gives the full variable domain: KAGVTQTPRYLIKTRGQQVTLSCSPISGHRSVSWYQQTPGQGLQFLFEYFSETQRNKGNFPGRFSGRQFSNSRSEMNVSTLELGDSALYLCASSSLRDSYNEQFFGPGTRLTVL.

This chain links TRBV4-3 with TRBJ2-3, with 8 bases that match TRBD2. This CDR3 contains 16 residues. CDR1 is LGHNA, CDR2 YSLEER, per germline. Trimming cost V 0 bases and J 6 bases; bases outside gene matches: 8. CDR3 sequence: CASSQDVGRASDTQYF. CDR3 bases: TGCGCCAGCAGCCAAGATGTCGGGAGGGCCTCCGATACGCAGTATTTT.

The rearrangement links TRBV21-1 to TRBJ2-7; the DNA was not used to check the table's D call, TRBD1. TRBV21-1 is noted as a pseudogene. The CDR3 extends over 11 amino acids. The CDR3 bases are TGTGGGACAGGGGGACTTTACGAGCAGTACTTC. Residues: CGTGGLYEQYF.

The V and J genes are TRBV6-5 and TRBJ2-1; D is uncertain. The CDR3 spans 13 residues. Germline V gene sequence: CDR1 MNHEY, CDR2 SVGAGI. Trimming took off 2 bases at V and 3 bases at J, with 5 bases between the two ends. CDR3 DNA: TGTGCCAGCAGTTACGACAACTACAATGAGCAGTTCTTC. Residues: CASSYDNYNEQFF.

This chain joins TRBV27 and TRBJ2-4, with 7 bases aligning to TRBD1. Germline V lookup: CDR1 MNHEY, CDR2 SMNVEV (reference sequence). The CDR3 sequence is 16 residues long. Unmatched junction bases numbered 8, after V lost 5 bases and J lost 1 base. The CDR3 nucleotides are TGTGCCAGCAGTAGCGACAGGGTAGGGGCCAAAAACATTCAGTACTTC. Its protein product is CASSSDRVGAKNIQYF.